Listed below are T cell receptor beta chains from one sample, sequenced in a study of blood T cell repertoires in COVID-19. TCRdb's copy holds only in-frame clones and misses some; the assay was immunoSEQ multiplex PCR. The sample has 200,000 to 250,000 clones; 85% to 90% are singletons. The sample taken for sequencing was peripheral blood. Receptor source: a woman in her sixties or seventies with acute or convalescent COVID-19. Both conserved end residues are part of each CDR3. The order of the fields is CDR3 protein, J gene, clone size, V gene. Where a row states a size, it is once, few, many or the class of an expanded clone; other rows omit it.

CDR3: CASSSGQDNQPQHF
J: TRBJ1-5
size: -
V: TRBV5-8

CDR3: CASSPGGASYNSPLHF
J: TRBJ1-6
size: -
V: TRBV18

CDR3: CASRAGIANGQPQHF
J: TRBJ1-5
size: -
V: TRBV6-5

CDR3: CASSLGGVSQRFEEQYF
J: TRBJ2-7
size: -
V: TRBV7-2

CDR3: CASSSRTSGRVAVTQYF
J: TRBJ2-5
size: -
V: TRBV27

CDR3: CASSYRQGTGELFF
J: TRBJ2-2
size: -
V: TRBV6-5

CDR3: CASNRQGAYEQYF
J: TRBJ2-7
size: -
V: TRBV2

CDR3: CASSQTGDKLFF
J: TRBJ1-4
size: few
V: TRBV27

CDR3: CASILLAGVYNEQFF
J: TRBJ2-1
size: once
V: TRBV6-6

CDR3: CASSFTQGDTEAFF
J: TRBJ1-1
size: few
V: TRBV7-8

CDR3: CASSATGGLNYGYTF
J: TRBJ1-2
size: -
V: TRBV5-6

CDR3: CASTPATQLGEQYF
J: TRBJ2-7
size: -
V: TRBV11-2

CDR3: CASSDRTGGNTEAFF
J: TRBJ1-1
size: -
V: TRBV6-1

CDR3: CASSTGQVPNEKLFF
J: TRBJ1-4
size: -
V: TRBV7-9

CDR3: CASSLNRQRPNTEAFF
J: TRBJ1-1
size: -
V: TRBV3-1/TRBV3-2

CDR3: CASSLYAGGPGEQFF
J: TRBJ2-1
size: -
V: TRBV28

CDR3: CASSLMINRDNTEAFF
J: TRBJ1-1
size: -
V: TRBV5-1

CDR3: CASSPRGSSNQPQHF
J: TRBJ1-5
size: -
V: TRBV6-5

CDR3: CASSWGTGRYGYTF
J: TRBJ1-2
size: many
V: TRBV5-1

CDR3: CASSEGQGQGYTF
J: TRBJ1-2
size: -
V: TRBV18